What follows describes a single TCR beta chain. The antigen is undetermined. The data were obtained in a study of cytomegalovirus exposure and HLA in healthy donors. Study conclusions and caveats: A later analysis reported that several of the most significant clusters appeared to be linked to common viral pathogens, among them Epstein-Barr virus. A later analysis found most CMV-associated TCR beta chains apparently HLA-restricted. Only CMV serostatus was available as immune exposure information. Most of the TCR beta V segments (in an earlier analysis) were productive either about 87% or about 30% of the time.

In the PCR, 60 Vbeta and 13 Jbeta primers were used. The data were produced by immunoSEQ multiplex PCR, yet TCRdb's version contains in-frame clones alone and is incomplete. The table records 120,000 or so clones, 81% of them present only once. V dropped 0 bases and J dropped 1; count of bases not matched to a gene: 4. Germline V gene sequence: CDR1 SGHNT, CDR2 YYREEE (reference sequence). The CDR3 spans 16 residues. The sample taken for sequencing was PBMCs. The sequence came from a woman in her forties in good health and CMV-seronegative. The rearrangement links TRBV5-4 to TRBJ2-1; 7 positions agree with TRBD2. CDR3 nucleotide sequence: TGTGCCAGCAGCTTGGCGGGCGGGAGTTCCTACAATGAGCAGTTCTTC. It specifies CASSLAGGSSYNEQFF.